This TCR beta chain was captured by sequencing in a study of CD8 T cells in Susac syndrome. Sequencing of TCR beta was performed on blood CD8+ T cells and on blood CD4+ T cells. Trimming removed 5 bases at V and 0 bases at J, with 7 bases between. CDR1 is MNHEY, CDR2 SVGAGI, per germline. There are 13 residues in the CDR3. Random-hexamer reverse transcription was applied to about 0.45 to 1 ug RNA. Across 54 Vbeta and 13 Jbeta, TCR beta CDR3 was amplified with immunoSEQ multiplex PCR. TCRdb passed the immunoSEQ multiplex PCR reads through MiXCR, listing each CDR3 protein once. This sample has around 280,000 distinct CDR3 sequences; 92% occur once, and the top ten carry 0.065%.

The sequence derives from a human donor with multiple sclerosis. The gene calls are TRBV6-5 and TRBJ1-2; D is possibly TRBD1 (6 bases). Sequences were obtained from CD4+ T cells from PBMCs. The CDR3 reads CASSRTANYGYTF. The DNA of the CDR3 is TGTGCCAGCAGTCGGACAGCTAACTATGGCTACACCTTC.